A selection of T cell receptor beta chains follows, all from one sample in a study of regulatory T cells in long-lasting Graves disease. TCRdb reanalysed the multiplex PCR reads using MiXCR and keeps one entry per CDR3 protein. The sample lists some 500,000 distinct CDR3 sequences; around an eighth were seen once. These records were also assigned to another study, of T cells in Graves' hyperthyroidism and ophthalmopathy.

The specimen comprised peripheral blood mononuclear cells (PBMCs), sampled at new diagnosis, from a patient treated with antithyroid drugs. All receptors derive from a man younger than 45 with Graves disease. The CDR3 runs from the conserved cysteine through the conserved F or W. The order of the fields is J gene, V gene, CDR3 length, clone size, D gene, CDR3 protein, CDR3 DNA. The D gene is left open where the match is weak. Clone size, where shown, is once, few, many, or a class for clones that have expanded.

J gene: TRBJ2-2; V gene: TRBV18; CDR3 length: 15; clone size: -; D gene: -; CDR3 protein: CASSPPFGLAGELFF; CDR3 DNA: TGTGCCAGCTCACCACCGTTCGGGTTGGCCGGGGAGCTGTTTTTT
J gene: TRBJ2-7; V gene: TRBV12-3/TRBV12-4; CDR3 length: 16; clone size: many; D gene: TRBD2; CDR3 protein: CASSLERTSGSYEQYF; CDR3 DNA: TGTGCCAGCAGTTTAGAAAGGACTAGCGGGAGCTACGAGCAGTACTTC
J gene: TRBJ2-7; V gene: TRBV20-1; CDR3 length: 12; clone size: few; D gene: -; CDR3 protein: CSAPRDGYEQYF; CDR3 DNA: TGCAGTGCCCCCCGGGACGGCTACGAGCAGTACTTC
J gene: TRBJ1-1; V gene: TRBV20-1; CDR3 length: 17; clone size: many; D gene: TRBD1; CDR3 protein: CSARGGGTAFQNTEAFF; CDR3 DNA: TGCAGTGCTAGAGGGGGGGGGACAGCGTTTCAGAACACTGAAGCTTTCTTT
J gene: TRBJ2-1; V gene: TRBV20-1; CDR3 length: 15; clone size: many; D gene: TRBD2; CDR3 protein: CSASPGLAENNEQFF; CDR3 DNA: TGCAGTGCTTCTCCGGGACTAGCGGAGAACAATGAGCAGTTCTTC
J gene: TRBJ2-4; V gene: TRBV28; CDR3 length: 17; clone size: many; D gene: -; CDR3 protein: CASSLPDSFAAKNIQYF; CDR3 DNA: TGTGCCAGCAGTTTACCCGACAGTTTCGCAGCCAAAAACATTCAGTACTTC
J gene: TRBJ2-1; V gene: TRBV11-2; CDR3 length: 18; clone size: many; D gene: -; CDR3 protein: CASSLGRGLAVRYNEQFF; CDR3 DNA: TGTGCCAGCAGCTTAGGGAGGGGGCTAGCGGTTAGATACAATGAGCAGTTCTTC
J gene: TRBJ2-7; V gene: TRBV11-2; CDR3 length: 15; clone size: many; D gene: -; CDR3 protein: CASSLIPLDYYEQYF; CDR3 DNA: TGTGCCAGCAGCTTAATACCCTTGGACTACTACGAGCAGTACTTC
J gene: TRBJ2-6; V gene: TRBV10-3; CDR3 length: 17; clone size: few; D gene: -; CDR3 protein: CAISESGTRSGANVLTF; CDR3 DNA: TGTGCCATCAGTGAGTCAGGTACCCGCTCTGGGGCCAACGTCCTGACTTTC
J gene: TRBJ2-3; V gene: TRBV20-1; CDR3 length: 14; clone size: many; D gene: TRBD2; CDR3 protein: CSSGSGVGTDTQYF; CDR3 DNA: TGCAGTAGCGGGAGCGGGGTGGGCACAGATACGCAGTATTTT
J gene: TRBJ2-1; V gene: TRBV7-9; CDR3 length: 15; clone size: many; D gene: TRBD2; CDR3 protein: CASSLASGHNNEQFF; CDR3 DNA: TGTGCCAGCAGCTTAGCTAGCGGGCATAACAATGAGCAGTTCTTC
J gene: TRBJ2-3; V gene: TRBV5-1; CDR3 length: 13; clone size: many; D gene: -; CDR3 protein: CASSLVGRDTQYF; CDR3 DNA: TGCGCCAGCAGCTTGGTCGGACGCGATACGCAGTATTTT
J gene: TRBJ1-2; V gene: TRBV5-1; CDR3 length: 14; clone size: -; D gene: -; CDR3 protein: CASSLDVRNYGYTF; CDR3 DNA: TGCGCCAGCAGCTTGGACGTCAGGAACTATGGCTACACCTTC
J gene: TRBJ2-5; V gene: TRBV7-9; CDR3 length: 16; clone size: many; D gene: TRBD2; CDR3 protein: CASSLVRSGGQETQYF; CDR3 DNA: TGTGCCAGCAGCTTAGTTCGTTCGGGGGGCCAAGAGACCCAGTACTTC
J gene: TRBJ2-1; V gene: TRBV12-3/TRBV12-4; CDR3 length: 14; clone size: many; D gene: TRBD1; CDR3 protein: CASTDGQGTNEQFF; CDR3 DNA: TGTGCCAGCACCGACGGACAGGGCACCAATGAGCAGTTCTTC
J gene: TRBJ1-5; V gene: TRBV29-1; CDR3 length: 12; clone size: -; D gene: -; CDR3 protein: CSVWTSNQPQHF; CDR3 DNA: TGCAGCGTTTGGACCTCGAATCAGCCCCAGCATTTT
J gene: TRBJ1-1; V gene: TRBV6-2/TRBV6-3; CDR3 length: 14; clone size: many; D gene: -; CDR3 protein: CASSVGDANTEAFF; CDR3 DNA: TGTGCCAGCAGTGTAGGGGACGCCAACACTGAAGCTTTCTTT
J gene: TRBJ2-1; V gene: TRBV6-1; CDR3 length: 13; clone size: few; D gene: TRBD2; CDR3 protein: CASKERGYNEQFF; CDR3 DNA: TGTGCCAGCAAGGAGCGGGGCTACAATGAGCAGTTCTTC
J gene: TRBJ2-1; V gene: TRBV9; CDR3 length: 13; clone size: many; D gene: -; CDR3 protein: CASSSLANNEQFF; CDR3 DNA: TGTGCCAGCAGCTCCCTGGCCAACAATGAGCAGTTCTTC
J gene: TRBJ2-5; V gene: TRBV13; CDR3 length: 18; clone size: many; D gene: TRBD2; CDR3 protein: CASRTHGASGYLEETQYF; CDR3 DNA: TGTGCCAGCAGAACCCACGGGGCTAGCGGGTACCTTGAAGAGACCCAGTACTTC
J gene: TRBJ2-7; V gene: TRBV19; CDR3 length: 16; clone size: -; D gene: TRBD2; CDR3 protein: CASRGQLLAGAGEQYF; CDR3 DNA: TGTGCCAGCCGGGGACAACTACTAGCGGGAGCGGGAGAGCAGTACTTC
J gene: TRBJ2-7; V gene: TRBV25-1; CDR3 length: 15; clone size: many; D gene: -; CDR3 protein: CASSEGAIGVYEQYF; CDR3 DNA: TGTGCCAGCAGTGAGGGGGCGATTGGGGTATACGAGCAGTACTTC
J gene: TRBJ2-6; V gene: TRBV5-6; CDR3 length: 15; clone size: -; D gene: -; CDR3 protein: CASSALGAGANVLTF; CDR3 DNA: TGTGCCAGCAGTGCGTTGGGGGCTGGGGCCAACGTCCTGACTTTC
J gene: TRBJ2-3; V gene: TRBV10-3; CDR3 length: 15; clone size: -; D gene: -; CDR3 protein: CAISNRRANTDTQYF; CDR3 DNA: TGTGCCATCAGCAATAGGCGGGCCAACACAGATACGCAGTATTTT
J gene: TRBJ2-3; V gene: TRBV7-9; CDR3 length: 14; clone size: -; D gene: TRBD2; CDR3 protein: CASSSAGVGDTQYF; CDR3 DNA: TGTGCCAGCAGCTCAGCGGGAGTGGGAGATACGCAGTATTTT
J gene: TRBJ2-3; V gene: TRBV11-2; CDR3 length: 15; clone size: many; D gene: -; CDR3 protein: CASSLGPWGTDTQYF; CDR3 DNA: TGTGCCAGCAGCTTGGGCCCCTGGGGCACAGATACGCAGTATTTT
J gene: TRBJ2-5; V gene: TRBV29-1; CDR3 length: 15; clone size: many; D gene: -; CDR3 protein: CSGLEAGGLRETQYF; CDR3 DNA: TGCAGCGGCCTTGAAGCGGGCGGTTTACGAGAGACCCAGTACTTC
J gene: TRBJ2-2; V gene: TRBV24-1; CDR3 length: 18; clone size: few; D gene: TRBD2; CDR3 protein: CATSDPGLAGGNTGELFF; CDR3 DNA: TGTGCCACCAGTGACCCCGGACTAGCGGGAGGGAACACCGGGGAGCTGTTTTTT
J gene: TRBJ2-1; V gene: TRBV20-1; CDR3 length: 16; clone size: few; D gene: TRBD1; CDR3 protein: CSASPGQGDSYNEQFF; CDR3 DNA: TGCAGTGCTAGTCCGGGACAGGGGGATTCCTACAATGAGCAGTTCTTC
J gene: TRBJ2-7; V gene: TRBV11-2; CDR3 length: 15; clone size: many; D gene: -; CDR3 protein: CASSLGQMASYEQYF; CDR3 DNA: TGTGCCAGCAGCTTAGGGCAGATGGCCTCCTACGAGCAGTACTTC
J gene: TRBJ2-3; V gene: TRBV11-2; CDR3 length: 16; clone size: many; D gene: TRBD2; CDR3 protein: CASSLQAGTSTDTQYF; CDR3 DNA: TGTGCCAGCAGCCTACAAGCGGGGACTAGCACAGATACGCAGTATTTT
J gene: TRBJ2-5; V gene: TRBV20-1; CDR3 length: 15; clone size: many; D gene: TRBD1; CDR3 protein: CSAPPRDRGQETQYF; CDR3 DNA: TGCAGTGCTCCCCCCCGGGACAGGGGCCAAGAGACCCAGTACTTC
J gene: TRBJ2-2; V gene: TRBV27; CDR3 length: 16; clone size: few; D gene: TRBD1; CDR3 protein: CASSPTGVRRTGELFF; CDR3 DNA: TGTGCCAGCAGTCCTACAGGGGTAAGGCGGACCGGGGAGCTGTTTTTT
J gene: TRBJ2-7; V gene: TRBV15; CDR3 length: 16; clone size: few; D gene: -; CDR3 protein: CATSRDRQSGDYEQYF; CDR3 DNA: TGTGCCACCAGCAGAGATCGCCAGTCTGGGGATTACGAGCAGTACTTC
J gene: TRBJ2-7; V gene: TRBV28; CDR3 length: 20; clone size: many; D gene: TRBD2; CDR3 protein: CASSNTGLAGGFPLSYEQYF; CDR3 DNA: TGTGCCAGCAGTAATACCGGACTAGCGGGAGGTTTTCCTCTCTCCTACGAGCAGTACTTC
J gene: TRBJ1-4; V gene: TRBV30; CDR3 length: 16; clone size: many; D gene: -; CDR3 protein: CAWRKGRIKANEKLFF; CDR3 DNA: TGTGCCTGGAGGAAGGGCCGAATAAAGGCTAATGAAAAACTGTTTTTT
J gene: TRBJ1-4; V gene: TRBV28; CDR3 length: 15; clone size: many; D gene: -; CDR3 protein: CASSLHTATNEKLFF; CDR3 DNA: TGTGCCAGCAGTCTCCACACTGCAACTAATGAAAAACTGTTTTTT
J gene: TRBJ2-3; V gene: TRBV5-4; CDR3 length: 12; clone size: many; D gene: -; CDR3 protein: CASSLMAGQEYF; CDR3 DNA: TGTGCCAGCAGCTTAATGGCGGGCCAAGAGTATTTT
J gene: TRBJ2-7; V gene: TRBV6-1; CDR3 length: 14; clone size: -; D gene: -; CDR3 protein: CASSEYGGRGEQYF; CDR3 DNA: TGTGCCAGCAGTGAATATGGGGGGCGCGGGGAGCAGTACTTC
J gene: TRBJ2-7; V gene: TRBV9; CDR3 length: 14; clone size: -; D gene: -; CDR3 protein: CASGVGQGSYEQYF; CDR3 DNA: TGTGCCAGCGGCGTAGGGCAGGGGAGCTACGAGCAGTACTTC
J gene: TRBJ2-1; V gene: TRBV7-2; CDR3 length: 15; clone size: many; D gene: TRBD2; CDR3 protein: CASSLEATSGWEQFF; CDR3 DNA: TGTGCCAGCAGCTTAGAGGCGACTAGCGGATGGGAGCAGTTCTTC
J gene: TRBJ2-1; V gene: TRBV20-1; CDR3 length: 14; clone size: many; D gene: TRBD2; CDR3 protein: CSAKGLAGGREQFF; CDR3 DNA: TGCAGTGCTAAGGGACTAGCGGGAGGGCGTGAGCAGTTCTTC
J gene: TRBJ2-7; V gene: TRBV30; CDR3 length: 11; clone size: few; D gene: -; CDR3 protein: CAWGPHYEQYF; CDR3 DNA: TGTGCCTGGGGTCCCCACTACGAGCAGTACTTC
J gene: TRBJ1-4; V gene: TRBV6-1; CDR3 length: 18; clone size: many; D gene: -; CDR3 protein: CASTTPPRWAATNEKLFF; CDR3 DNA: TGTGCCAGCACCACCCCTCCGAGGTGGGCCGCAACTAATGAAAAACTGTTTTTT
J gene: TRBJ1-2; V gene: TRBV7-8; CDR3 length: 17; clone size: many; D gene: -; CDR3 protein: CASSPGFGGPRGYGYTF; CDR3 DNA: TGTGCCAGCAGCCCCGGCTTTGGGGGTCCCCGGGGCTATGGCTACACCTTC
J gene: TRBJ2-7; V gene: TRBV20-1; CDR3 length: 14; clone size: many; D gene: TRBD2; CDR3 protein: CSASWGRAGYEQYF; CDR3 DNA: TGCAGTGCTAGCTGGGGGAGGGCCGGTTATGAGCAGTACTTC
J gene: TRBJ2-7; V gene: TRBV10-3; CDR3 length: 15; clone size: -; D gene: -; CDR3 protein: CAISDSAGADYEQYF; CDR3 DNA: TGTGCCATCAGTGACAGTGCAGGGGCGGACTACGAGCAGTACTTC
J gene: TRBJ2-1; V gene: TRBV19; CDR3 length: 15; clone size: -; D gene: -; CDR3 protein: CASSISGSDRNEQFF; CDR3 DNA: TGTGCCAGTAGTATCAGTGGTAGCGACCGCAATGAGCAGTTCTTC
J gene: TRBJ2-1; V gene: TRBV15; CDR3 length: 16; clone size: -; D gene: TRBD2; CDR3 protein: CATSRDRLAGYNEQFF; CDR3 DNA: TGTGCCACCAGCAGAGATAGACTAGCGGGATACAATGAGCAGTTCTTC
J gene: TRBJ2-1; V gene: TRBV7-3; CDR3 length: 14; clone size: many; D gene: -; CDR3 protein: CASSFTGGDNEQFF; CDR3 DNA: TGTGCCAGCAGCTTTACAGGGGGGGACAATGAGCAGTTCTTC
J gene: TRBJ2-3; V gene: TRBV20-1; CDR3 length: 15; clone size: many; D gene: TRBD2; CDR3 protein: CSARASGWSTDTQYF; CDR3 DNA: TGCAGTGCTAGAGCTAGCGGGTGGAGCACAGATACGCAGTATTTT
J gene: TRBJ2-3; V gene: TRBV12-3/TRBV12-4; CDR3 length: 15; clone size: many; D gene: -; CDR3 protein: CASTPSGRRTDTQYF; CDR3 DNA: TGTGCCAGCACCCCCTCCGGGAGACGCACAGATACGCAGTATTTT
J gene: TRBJ1-1; V gene: TRBV28; CDR3 length: 11; clone size: many; D gene: -; CDR3 protein: CASSFGAEAFF; CDR3 DNA: TGTGCCAGCAGTTTCGGAGCTGAAGCTTTCTTT
J gene: TRBJ2-7; V gene: TRBV29-1; CDR3 length: 16; clone size: -; D gene: TRBD2; CDR3 protein: CSVEWLAARSSYEQYF; CDR3 DNA: TGCAGCGTTGAGTGGCTAGCGGCCCGGAGCTCCTACGAGCAGTACTTC
J gene: TRBJ1-5; V gene: TRBV12-5; CDR3 length: 15; clone size: many; D gene: -; CDR3 protein: CASGLSGKFNQPQHF; CDR3 DNA: TGTGCTAGTGGTTTGTCAGGAAAATTCAATCAGCCCCAGCATTTT